This T cell receptor beta chain is drawn from a study of cytomegalovirus exposure and HLA in healthy donors. Broader study findings: Researchers catalogued approximately 170 TCR beta chains as cytomegalovirus-associated.

The PCR used 60 Vbeta and 13 Jbeta primers. Clones were sequenced by immunoSEQ multiplex PCR, and TCRdb holds only the in-frame ones, with some missing. This sample has approximately 130,000 clones, with around 71% found just once. This CDR3 is built from 13 residues. In germline, CDR1 is WSHSY, CDR2 SAAADI. Germline trimming cut 2 bases from V and 5 bases from J; bases unmatched to any gene: 2. For this clone: Its target is unknown.

Everyone who donated was a healthy bone marrow donor. At collection, donors were nominally healthy, but unrecorded immune exposures were probable. The TCR originated in a woman aged 55-69 years in good health and CMV-seropositive. Sequencing input: PBMCs. This sequence joins TRBV10-2 and TRBJ1-2; 7 nucleotides agree with TRBD1. Written as DNA, the CDR3 is TGCGCCAGCAGTGAGCAGGGGGGATATGGCTACACCTTC. It yields the protein CASSEQGGYGYTF.